The 25 T cell receptor beta chains listed next were all sequenced from one sample in a study of blood T cell repertoires in COVID-19. Data came from immunoSEQ multiplex PCR; TCRdb stores just in-frame clones and leaves some out. The sample comprises under 70,000 clones, around nine tenths of which are singletons, and about 6.5% rests with the top ten. Input material: peripheral blood. Receptor source: a woman in her fifties or sixties with COVID-19, enrolled during active disease.

V gene TRBV2 combines with J gene TRBJ1-5, with D maybe TRBD1 (5 bases). V lost 1 base to trimming and J lost 6 bases, with 10 bases between them. The CDR3 length is 14 residues. Germline V gives CDR1 SNHLY, CDR2 FYNNEI. CDR3 protein: CASSEGQGSQPQHF. The CDR3 DNA reads as TGTGCCAGCAGTGAAGGGCAGGGAAGTCAGCCCCAGCATTTT.

The chain links TRBV7-9 to TRBJ2-1, with 12 bases aligning to TRBD2. This CDR3 has 16 residues. Germline CDR1 is SEHNR and CDR2 is FQNEAQ (reference sequence). V trimming: 5 bases; J trimming: 6 bases; junction bases outside the gene matches: 8. The CDR3 sequence: CASSRRLAGVVNEQFF. The DNA of the CDR3 is TGTGCCAGCAGCAGACGACTAGCGGGAGTCGTCAATGAGCAGTTCTTC.

V usage is TRBV5-8 and J usage is TRBJ2-2, with 12 bases aligning to TRBD2. CDR3 size: 15 residues. Looked up from germline, CDR1 is SGHTS and CDR2 is YDEGEE. V shed 4 bases and J 6 bases; nucleotides not matched to a gene: 4. The CDR3 protein is CASSRRLAGAGELFF. The CDR3, as DNA: TGTGCCAGCAGCCGCAGACTAGCGGGAGCCGGGGAGCTGTTTTTT.

V usage is TRBV27 and J usage is TRBJ1-5; D perhaps matches TRBD1 (6 bases). The CDR3 runs to 14 residues. V was shortened by 3 bases and J by 7 bases, with 13 bases between the two germline ends. Germline values: CDR1 MNHEY, CDR2 SMNVEV (reference sequence). The chain's CDR3 is CASSFTGNSQPQHF. CDR3 in DNA: TGTGCCAGCAGTTTTACAGGGAACTCACAGCCCCAGCATTTT.

The genes are TRBV18 and TRBJ1-4; 7 positions agree with TRBD1. Unmatched junction bases numbered 12, after V lost 6 bases and J lost 8 bases. The germline CDR1 and CDR2 sequences are KGHSH and LQKENI. The CDR3 has 15 residues. In DNA form, the CDR3 reads TGTGCCAGCTCCCGAGACAGGGCTACCGGGGAAAAACTGTTTTTT. Residues: CASSRDRATGEKLFF. Supplemented by reference TRBV18 and TRBJ1-4, the full variable domain reads NAGVMQNPRHLVRRRGQEARLRCSPMKGHSHVYWYRQLPEEGLKFMVYLQKENIIDESGMPKERFSAEFPKEGPSILRIQQVVRGDSAAYFCASSRDRATGEKLFFGSGTQLSVL.

V is TRBV29-1 and J is TRBJ1-1, with D unresolved. In germline, CDR1 is SQVTM, CDR2 ANQGSEA. V lost 4 bases and J 10 bases, leaving 10 bases between the germline ends. This CDR3 comprises 10 residues. The CDR3 loop is CSVVGSGAFF. In DNA, the CDR3 is TGCAGCGTTGTAGGCAGCGGAGCTTTCTTT.

The V gene is TRBV4-2, the J gene TRBJ1-2; no clear D gene. CDR3 length: 14 residues. Looked up from germline, CDR1 is LGHNA and CDR2 is YNFKEQ. The germline V and J ends were trimmed by 1 base and 5 bases, with 11 bases remaining between them. The CDR3, as DNA: TGTGCCAGCAGCCAAGGGGAGAAACCTTATGGCTACACCTTC. Translating gives CASSQGEKPYGYTF.

The chain joins TRBV5-1 to TRBJ2-7, with TRBD1 identical over 11 bases. Germline trimming cut 4 bases from V and 3 bases from J; bases unmatched to any gene: 6. The CDR3 extends over 15 amino acids. The germline V gene has CDR1 SGHRS and CDR2 YFSETQ. In DNA form, the CDR3 reads TGCGCCAGCAGCGCCGGGACAGGGGGGATCTACGAGCAGTACTTC. Translation: CASSAGTGGIYEQYF.

The CDR3 sequence is CASSAPGLANNTGELFF. Written as DNA, the CDR3 is TGTGCCAGCAGTGCCCCGGGACTAGCGAATAACACCGGGGAGCTGTTTTTT. The gene calls are TRBV6-4 and TRBJ2-2; 10 nucleotides line up with TRBD2. The germline V gene has CDR1 MRHNA and CDR2 SNTAGT. The CDR3 consists of 17 residues. V lost 4 bases and J lost 2; bases outside the gene matches: 7.

This clone was observed a few times. The rearrangement links TRBV27 to TRBJ2-1, with 7 bases matching TRBD2. The J segment lost 9 bases and the V segment lost 5 bases, leaving 13 bases of the junction unmatched. Germline V gene data show CDR1 as MNHEY and CDR2 as SMNVEV (reference sequence). The CDR3 totals 15 residues. CDR3 protein: CASSPPVSGRGEQFF. The CDR3, as DNA: TGTGCCAGCAGTCCGCCGGTGAGTGGGAGGGGTGAGCAGTTCTTC.

This chain links TRBV12-3 or TRBV12-4 with TRBJ1-6, with TRBD1 as a possible D gene (6 bases). This CDR3 has 13 residues. V lost 6 bases and J lost 7, with 10 bases in between. The CDR3 coding sequence is TGTGCCAGCAGCCCCACAGGGAATTCACCCCTCCACTTT. Its protein is CASSPTGNSPLHF.

This clone came up once. This chain uses TRBV29-1 with TRBJ2-7; TRBD2 matches at 11 bases. CDR3 length: 15 amino acids. V gave up 6 bases and J gave up 4 bases; unmatched junction bases: 11. Per the germline V gene, CDR1 is SQVTM and CDR2 is ANQGSEA. The CDR3 region has the DNA TGCAGCGTCGCCTCGGGGGGGACTAGCGGTTACGAGCAGTACTTC. Translation: CSVASGGTSGYEQYF.

This chain joins TRBV7-9 and TRBJ1-2, with D perhaps TRBD1 (6 bases). The CDR3 is 12 amino acids. Germline V gene data show CDR1 as SEHNR and CDR2 as FQNEAQ (reference sequence). Trimming removed 5 bases from V and 13 bases from J, with 17 bases in between. CDR3 coding DNA: TGTGCCAGCAGCCCGGCCACAGGGATGGTCACCTTC. It yields the protein CASSPATGMVTF.

The chain uses TRBV3-1 (or the pseudogene TRBV3-2) and TRBJ2-5, with TRBD2 identical over 14 bases. V gave up 1 base and J gave up 1 base; unmatched junction bases: 5. The CDR3 spans 18 residues. The germline CDR1 and CDR2 sequences are LGHDT and YNNKEL (reference sequence). CDR3 DNA: TGTGCCAGCAGCCAAGGACTAGCGGGAGGGCGTCTCCAAGAGACCCAGTACTTC. Its protein product is CASSQGLAGGRLQETQYF.

The chain joins TRBV10-1 to TRBJ2-1; D possibly corresponds to TRBD2 (7 bases). V was clipped by 5 bases and J by 4 bases, with 15 bases between them. Per germline, CDR1 WNHNN and CDR2 SYGVQD (reference sequence). This CDR3 is 15 amino acids long. The DNA for the CDR3 is TGCGCCAGCAGTCCCCGGGGGGCTTTGTACAATGAGCAGTTCTTC. This codes for CASSPRGALYNEQFF.

In its sample, this clone was seen once. The chain couples TRBV5-1 to TRBJ2-3; the match to TRBD1 covers 12 bases. Germline CDR1 SGHRS, CDR2 YFSETQ. The CDR3 sequence is 18 residues long. The J segment lost 5 bases and the V segment lost 0 bases, leaving 10 bases of the junction unmatched. The CDR3: CASSLGITGQGARDTQYF. The CDR3 DNA sequence: TGCGCCAGCAGCTTGGGGATTACGGGACAGGGGGCGAGAGATACGCAGTATTTT.

The chain is built from TRBV28 and TRBJ2-7; D perhaps matches TRBD2 (6 bases). Looked up from germline, CDR1 is MDHEN and CDR2 is SYDVKM. This CDR3 region has 15 residues. V lost 3 bases and J 7 bases, leaving 19 bases between the germline ends. The CDR3 region has the DNA TGTGCCAGCAGTTTTTTCGGGGGAGCCTCCGGGGAGCAGTACTTC. Protein: CASSFFGGASGEQYF.

This clone occurred a few times. The chain combines TRBV7-2 with TRBJ2-1; 8 positions match TRBD1. The CDR3 length is 15 residues. With V trimmed by 5 bases and J by 7 bases, 10 bases remained unmatched. Germline-derived CDR1 and CDR2 are SGHTA and FQGNSA. CDR3 region: CASSPPGTGINEQFF. The CDR3 DNA sequence: TGTGCCAGCAGCCCGCCTGGGACAGGTATTAATGAGCAGTTCTTC.

This chain joins TRBV28 and TRBJ1-1; D unresolved. V was shortened by 7 bases and J by 5 bases, with 14 bases between the two germline ends. The CDR3 totals 13 residues. CDR1 and CDR2 (germline): MDHEN, SYDVKM. In DNA, the CDR3 is TGTGCCAGCACCCTAGCCGCCGGTACTGAAGCTTTCTTT. Translated: CASTLAAGTEAFF.

The V gene is TRBV6-5, the J gene TRBJ2-7, with a possible D match to TRBD1 (6 bases). V gave up 6 bases and J gave up 7 bases, with 13 bases separating them. Germline assignment: CDR1 MNHEY and CDR2 SVGAGI. The CDR3 totals 12 residues. CDR3 loop: CASSSGVWEQYF. The CDR3 bases are TGTGCCAGCAGCTCAGGGGTTTGGGAGCAGTACTTC.

This chain links TRBV5-1 with TRBJ2-2; 13 bases match TRBD2. Germline trimming cut 4 bases from V and 2 bases from J; bases unmatched to any gene: 5. Germline CDR1 and CDR2: SGHRS and YFSETQ. This CDR3 is built from 17 residues. The CDR3 nucleotides read TGCGCCAGCAGCCGGGGGACTAGCGGGACCAACACCGGGGAGCTGTTTTTT. Translated: CASSRGTSGTNTGELFF.

The gene calls are TRBV7-2 and TRBJ1-2; D is ambiguous. V lost 4 bases and J lost 2, with 14 bases in between. The CDR3 has 15 residues. In germline, CDR1 is SGHTA, CDR2 FQGNSA. As DNA, the CDR3 is TGTGCCAGCAGCTCCGGAGGGAGGCAGAACTATGGCTACACCTTC. This codes for CASSSGGRQNYGYTF.

The J gene is TRBJ2-1, the V gene TRBV3-1 (or the pseudogene TRBV3-2); 10 bases agree with TRBD2. V was clipped by 7 bases and J by 7 bases; unmatched bases: 7. The CDR3 totals 14 residues. Germline V gives CDR1 LGHDT, CDR2 YNNKEL (reference sequence). The chain's CDR3 is CASTRSGGGNEQFF. CDR3 bases: TGTGCCAGCACCCGAAGCGGGGGGGGAAATGAGCAGTTCTTC.

V gene TRBV18 combines with J gene TRBJ1-1; 8 nucleotides match TRBD1. Per the germline V gene, CDR1 is KGHSH and CDR2 is LQKENI. CDR3 length equals 15 residues. With V trimmed by 3 bases and J by 5 bases, 8 bases remained unmatched. The chain's CDR3 is CASSPRSQGGTEAFF. The CDR3 DNA reads as TGTGCCAGCTCACCCCGTTCACAGGGGGGAACTGAAGCTTTCTTT.

This chain uses TRBV25-1 with TRBJ2-7; possibly TRBD2 for D (6 bases). The CDR3 is 15 residues long. V shed 1 base and J shed 4 bases, with 14 bases lying between them. The germline gives CDR1 MGHDK, CDR2 SYGVNS. The CDR3 reads CASSESGLWGYEQYF. The CDR3 region has the DNA TGTGCCAGCAGTGAATCGGGACTCTGGGGGTACGAGCAGTACTTC.